These 26 T cell receptor beta chains were sequenced from one sample in a study of blood T cell repertoires in COVID-19. TCRdb's table, derived via immunoSEQ multiplex PCR, lists solely in-frame clones and lacks some. Of tens of thousands of clones listed, about 77% are singletons. The sequenced material came from peripheral blood. The receptors derive from a man in his 60s with acute or convalescent COVID-19.

The chain has TRBV6-4 and TRBJ2-2; D is perhaps TRBD1 (5 bases). Deletions cut 3 bases from V and 5 bases from J, with 7 bases between. The CDR3 sequence is 13 residues long. Germline V CDR1 and CDR2: MRHNA, SNTAGT. The CDR3 nucleotides read TGTGCCAGCAGTGAGCAGGGAACCGGGGAGCTGTTTTTT. Translated, it gives CASSEQGTGELFF.

V gene TRBV7-2 combines with J gene TRBJ1-5; TRBD1 might be the D (6 bases). V was shortened by 5 bases and J by 1 base, with 12 bases between the two germline ends. Germline assignment: CDR1 SGHTA and CDR2 FQGNSA. The CDR3 contains 15 residues. CDR3 nucleotide sequence: TGTGCCAGCAGCCCTAGGGGGGGGAGCAATCAGCCCCAGCATTTT. It encodes CASSPRGGSNQPQHF.

The V and J genes are TRBV5-1 and TRBJ2-7, with TRBD1 matching over 7 bases. CDR1 and CDR2 (germline): SGHRS, YFSETQ. CDR3 length: 12 amino acids. V shed 4 bases and J 4 bases; nucleotides not matched to a gene: 2. The CDR3 DNA follows: TGCGCCAGCAGCGGGGACAGTTACGAGCAGTACTTC. As protein: CASSGDSYEQYF.

This clone was counted a few times. The CDR3 sequence: CASSPYGGGGTEAFF. The CDR3 DNA is TGTGCCAGCAGTCCCTACGGGGGGGGAGGAACTGAAGCTTTCTTT. The chain links TRBV27 to TRBJ1-1; TRBD1 might be the D (5 bases). V gave up 5 bases and J gave up 5 bases, with 18 bases separating them. CDR1 MNHEY and CDR2 SMNVEV come from the germline V gene (reference sequence). CDR3 length: 15 residues.

In DNA, the CDR3 is TGTGCCAGCAGCCCCCGGACACCACGTCGTGAAAAACTGTTTTTT. It is translated as CASSPRTPRREKLFF. The chain couples TRBV7-8 to TRBJ1-4; the D gene is possibly TRBD1 (5 bases). The length of the CDR3 is 15 residues. Looked up from germline, CDR1 is SGHVS and CDR2 is FQNEAQ. The V end was cut by 5 bases, the J end by 7 bases, with 17 bases between.

The rearrangement links TRBV24-1 to TRBJ1-2; TRBD1 agrees at 9 bases. In germline, CDR1 is KGHDR, CDR2 SFDVKD. With V trimmed by 5 bases and J by 4 bases, 7 bases remained unmatched. CDR3 length: 15 residues. The CDR3 bases are TGTGCCACCAGTGGTGGACAGGGGACTCCCTATGGCTACACCTTC. Its protein is CATSGGQGTPYGYTF.

The rearrangement links TRBV4-2 to TRBJ1-4; D is possibly TRBD1 (6 bases). The V end was cut by 0 bases, the J end by 7 bases, with 21 bases between. There are 18 residues in the CDR3. Germline V gives CDR1 LGHNA, CDR2 YNFKEQ. The CDR3 here is CASSQDSPTPGHSEKLFF. The CDR3 nucleotides read TGTGCCAGCAGCCAAGATTCTCCTACTCCGGGACATAGTGAAAAACTGTTTTTT.

V gene TRBV13 combines with J gene TRBJ2-3; no reliable D call. The CDR3 contains 11 residues. Trimming removed 4 bases from V and 4 bases from J, with 3 bases in between. Germline V gene data show CDR1 as PRHDT and CDR2 as FYEKMQ (reference sequence). CDR3 loop: CASSSADTQYF. In nucleotides, the CDR3 is TGTGCCAGCAGCTCCGCAGATACGCAGTATTTT.

This clone was detected once. The rearrangement uses TRBV7-2 and TRBJ1-1, with 9 bases fitting TRBD1. Germline assignment: CDR1 SGHTA and CDR2 FQGNSA. CDR3 length equals 16 residues. V shed 5 bases and J 0 bases; nucleotides not matched to a gene: 7. The CDR3 coding sequence is TGTGCCAGCAGCACACAGGGGGCGGAGATGAACACTGAAGCTTTCTTT. Translating gives CASSTQGAEMNTEAFF.

DNA of the CDR3: TGTGCCAGCAGTTTTACTAGGACAGCCTACGAGCAGTACTTC. Encoded protein: CASSFTRTAYEQYF. This sequence joins TRBV28 and TRBJ2-7; maybe TRBD1 (6 bases). CDR1 and CDR2 from the germline V gene are MDHEN and SYDVKM. CDR3 length: 14 residues. Trimming took 3 bases from V and 2 from J, leaving 11 bases between them.

The rearrangement joins TRBV5-4 to TRBJ2-3; 13 positions agree with TRBD2. The CDR3 runs 18 residues. Trimming cost V 0 bases and J 3 bases; bases outside gene matches: 7. Germline V gene data show CDR1 as SGHNT and CDR2 as YYREEE (reference sequence). The CDR3 protein is CASSLGLAGGLRTDTQYF. The DNA of the CDR3 is TGTGCCAGCAGCTTGGGACTAGCGGGAGGATTGAGGACAGATACGCAGTATTTT.

This clone has a single count. This chain connects TRBV11-3 to TRBJ2-3; 7 bases are a match to TRBD2. The CDR3 contains 16 residues. V was pared by 0 bases and J by 0 bases, with 3 bases of the junction left unmatched. The germline CDR1 and CDR2 sequences are SGHNT and YENEEA. The CDR3 DNA is TGTGCCAGCAGCTTAGAACCAGCGGGAAGCACAGATACGCAGTATTTT. Its translation: CASSLEPAGSTDTQYF.

The rearrangement uses TRBV5-6 and TRBJ2-7; 7 bases agree with TRBD2. CDR1 is SGHDT, CDR2 YYEEEE, per germline. This CDR3 comprises 15 residues. The junction had 7 bases not matched to a gene; V was cut back by 0 bases and J by 4 bases. The CDR3, as DNA: TGTGCCAGCAGCTTGGGGCCCCGGGGGGTGTACGAGCAGTACTTC. Protein sequence: CASSLGPRGVYEQYF.

The chain carries TRBV30 and TRBJ1-6; D might be TRBD1 (5 bases). The V gene lost 0 bases and the J gene lost 7 bases, with 7 bases spanning the gap. There are 13 residues in the CDR3. Germline V gene lookup returns CDR1 GTSNPN and CDR2 SVGIG (reference sequence). The CDR3: CAWSVGQNSPLHF. DNA of the CDR3: TGTGCCTGGAGTGTAGGACAAAATTCACCCCTCCACTTT.

The chain recombines TRBV19 with TRBJ2-5; 8 nucleotides agree with TRBD1. J was trimmed by 5 bases and V by 8 bases; bases with no gene match: 7. Per the germline V gene, CDR1 is LNHDA and CDR2 is SQIVND (reference sequence). This CDR3 comprises 13 residues. CDR3 residues: CASSQGARETQYF. The CDR3 bases are TGTGCCAGTTCCCAGGGGGCGCGGGAGACCCAGTACTTC.

The chain couples TRBV7-6 to TRBJ1-3; 9 bases fit TRBD1. Germline V lookup: CDR1 SGHVS, CDR2 FNYEAQ. This CDR3 has 15 residues. The V gene end was trimmed by 3 bases and the J gene end by 2 bases; junction bases not matched to a gene: 2. This chain's CDR3 is CASSLRQGAGNTIYF. CDR3 DNA sequence: TGTGCCAGCAGCTTGAGACAGGGGGCTGGAAACACCATATATTTT.

This chain connects TRBV28 to TRBJ1-5, with D hard to call. The CDR3 runs to 14 residues. Looked up from germline, CDR1 is MDHEN and CDR2 is SYDVKM. The V gene lost 2 bases and the J gene lost 3 bases, with 8 bases spanning the gap. The CDR3 loop reads CASSLRGNNQPQHF. The CDR3 coding sequence is TGTGCCAGCAGTTTACGAGGGAACAATCAGCCCCAGCATTTT.

This clone has ten or more counts. Other DNA sequences within the sample encode an identical CDR3. The V gene is TRBV10-3, the J gene TRBJ1-1; tentatively, D is TRBD1 (5 bases). From germline, CDR1 is ENHRY and CDR2 SYGVKD. The CDR3 runs to 13 residues. Trimming shortened V by 6 bases and J by 1 base, and 9 bases separated the two germline ends. The CDR3, as DNA: TGTGCCATCAGCCCTGGACAGAACACTGAAGCTTTCTTT. This sequence encodes CAISPGQNTEAFF.

This rearrangement joins TRBV7-2 to TRBJ2-3; 9 bases match TRBD1. CDR1 SGHTA and CDR2 FQGNSA come from the germline V gene. The V gene end was trimmed by 1 base and the J gene end by 4 bases; junction bases not matched to a gene: 6. This CDR3 has 16 residues. The CDR3 DNA follows: TGTGCCAGCAGCTTAGGAGACAGGGGGAGACCAGATACGCAGTATTTT. Its protein product is CASSLGDRGRPDTQYF.

The genes are TRBV4-1 and TRBJ2-7, with D possibly matching TRBD1 (6 bases). Germline V lookup: CDR1 MGHRA, CDR2 YSYEKL. Trimming took off 3 bases at V and 2 bases at J, with 11 bases between the two ends. The CDR3 has 14 residues. DNA for the CDR3: TGCGCCAGCAGCCACGCGACAGGTGCCTACGAGCAGTACTTC. This gives the protein CASSHATGAYEQYF.

This chain joins TRBV11-3 and TRBJ1-1; the match to TRBD1 covers 8 bases. The germline V gene has CDR1 SGHNT and CDR2 YENEEA. The CDR3 is 15 residues long. The V gene end was trimmed by 4 bases and the J gene end by 1 base; junction bases not matched to a gene: 5. The DNA for the CDR3 is TGTGCCAGCAGCTCCCGGACAGGGAGGAACACTGAAGCTTTCTTT. Protein sequence: CASSSRTGRNTEAFF.

The chain recombines TRBV4-1 with TRBJ1-4; D might be TRBD1 (5 bases). Trimming removed 1 base from V and 8 bases from J, with 20 bases in between. CDR1 is MGHRA, CDR2 YSYEKL, per germline. The CDR3 spans 17 residues. CDR3 region: CASSQAVGGGVGEKLFF. CDR3 nucleotide sequence: TGCGCCAGCAGCCAAGCCGTTGGGGGAGGAGTGGGAGAAAAACTGTTTTTT.

This CDR3 is CASSLAGPAGVYEQYF. DNA for the CDR3: TGTGCCAGCAGCTTAGCAGGCCCAGCGGGAGTCTACGAGCAGTACTTC. The gene calls are TRBV11-1 and TRBJ2-7, with 8 nucleotides matching TRBD2. The V segment lost 0 bases and the J segment 3 bases; nucleotides outside the gene matches: 7. The germline V gene encodes CDR1 SGHAT and CDR2 FQDESV (reference sequence). The CDR3 spans 16 residues.

This sequence joins TRBV28 and TRBJ1-5; 8 bases match TRBD1. J was trimmed by 6 bases and V by 6 bases; bases with no gene match: 10. Germline V gene lookup returns CDR1 MDHEN and CDR2 SYDVKM. This CDR3 contains 15 residues. The CDR3 loop reads CASRVQQGESQPQHF. CDR3 coding DNA: TGTGCCAGCAGGGTCCAACAGGGGGAAAGTCAGCCCCAGCATTTT.

The chain uses TRBV5-1 and TRBJ2-3, with TRBD2 matching 9 bases. The CDR3 covers 15 residues. Germline CDR1 reads SGHRS; CDR2 reads YFSETQ. Trimming at V came to 3 bases and at J to 6 bases, leaving 8 bases not matched to a gene. CDR3 sequence reads: CASSSIAGAGDTQYF. CDR3 bases: TGCGCCAGCAGCTCAATAGCGGGAGCAGGCGATACGCAGTATTTT. The complete variable domain, with remaining parts taken from reference TRBV5-1 and TRBJ2-3, reads KAGVTQTPRYLIKTRGQQVTLSCSPISGHRSVSWYQQTPGQGLQFLFEYFSETQRNKGNFPGRFSGRQFSNSRSEMNVSTLELGDSALYLCASSSIAGAGDTQYFGPGTRLTVL.

The genes are TRBV27 and TRBJ1-3; 9 bases are shared with TRBD1. The CDR3 extends over 14 amino acids. Germline CDR1 reads MNHEY; CDR2 reads SMNVEV (reference sequence). V lost 5 bases and J lost 1; bases outside the gene matches: 0. CDR3 DNA sequence: TGTGCCAGCAGTGGGACAGGGTCTGGAAACACCATATATTTT. Translating it yields CASSGTGSGNTIYF.